This T cell receptor beta chain emerged from a study of CD8+CD57+ T cells in acquired aplastic anemia. Overall study context: Isolated CD4+ and CD8+ cells, once sorted, yielded DNA averaging around 2.9 ug. Reads per healthy sample averaged approximately 9.9 million (CD4+) and some 11 million (CD8+). General observations from the study: Patients and controls shared some 29 CD8+ CDR3 sequences, which appeared highly expressed in patients and within their immunodominant clones.

Trimming took 7 bases from V and 2 from J, leaving 11 bases between them. Germline V gene sequence: CDR1 MNHNS, CDR2 SASEGT. The CDR3 is 14 amino acids. TCR beta VDJ and CDR3 profiles were obtained from a genomic DNA template. A single record per CDR3 protein comes from TCRdb applying MiXCR to the reads. The table has about 170,000 distinct CDR3 sequences, roughly 63% seen once. This clonotype was detected ten times or more. Its target is not known. This receptor was obtained from a human donor in good health. The sequenced material came from sorted CD4+, CD8+, or CD8+CD57+ T cells (not recorded which) from PBMCs. The V call is TRBV6-1, the J call TRBJ2-2, with D possibly matching TRBD2 (6 bases). CDR3 nucleotide sequence: TGTGCCAGCATGGCGGGACCTAACACCGGGGAGCTGTTTTTT. Its translation is CASMAGPNTGELFF.